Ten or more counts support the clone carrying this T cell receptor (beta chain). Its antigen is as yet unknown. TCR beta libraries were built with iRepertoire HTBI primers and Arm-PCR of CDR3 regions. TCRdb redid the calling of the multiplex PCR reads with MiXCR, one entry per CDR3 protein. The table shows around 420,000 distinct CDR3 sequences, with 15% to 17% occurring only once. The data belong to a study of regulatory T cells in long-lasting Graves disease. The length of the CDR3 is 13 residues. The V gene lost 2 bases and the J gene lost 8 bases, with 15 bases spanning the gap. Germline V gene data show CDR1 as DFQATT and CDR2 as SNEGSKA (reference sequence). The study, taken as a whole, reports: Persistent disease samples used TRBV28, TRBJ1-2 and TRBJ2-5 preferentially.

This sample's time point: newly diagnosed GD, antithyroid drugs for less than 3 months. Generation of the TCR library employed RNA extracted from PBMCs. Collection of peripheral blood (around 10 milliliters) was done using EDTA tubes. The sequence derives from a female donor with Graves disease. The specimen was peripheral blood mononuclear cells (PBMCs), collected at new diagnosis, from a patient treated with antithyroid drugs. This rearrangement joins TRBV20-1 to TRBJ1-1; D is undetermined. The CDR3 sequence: CSARPGEISEAFF. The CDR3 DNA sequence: TGCAGTGCTAGACCAGGAGAAATTTCCGAAGCTTTCTTT.